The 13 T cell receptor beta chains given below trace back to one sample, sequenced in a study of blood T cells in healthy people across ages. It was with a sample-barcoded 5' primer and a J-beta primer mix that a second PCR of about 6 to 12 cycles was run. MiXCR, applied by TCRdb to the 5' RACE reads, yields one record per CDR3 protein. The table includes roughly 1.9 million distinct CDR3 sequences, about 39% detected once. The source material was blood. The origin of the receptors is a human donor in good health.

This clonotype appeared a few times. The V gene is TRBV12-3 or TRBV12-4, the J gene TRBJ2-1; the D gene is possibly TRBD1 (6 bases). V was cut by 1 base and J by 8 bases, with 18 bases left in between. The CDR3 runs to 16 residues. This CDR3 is CASSLVSAGVEDEQFF. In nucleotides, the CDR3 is TGTGCCAGCAGTTTAGTCTCTGCAGGGGTGGAAGATGAGCAGTTCTTC.

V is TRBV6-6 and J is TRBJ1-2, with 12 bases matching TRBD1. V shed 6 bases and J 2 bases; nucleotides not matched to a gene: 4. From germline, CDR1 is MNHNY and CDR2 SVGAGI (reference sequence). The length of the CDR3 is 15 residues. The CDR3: CASRPGQGANYGYTF. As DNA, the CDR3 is TGTGCCAGCAGACCGGGACAGGGGGCCAACTATGGCTACACCTTC.

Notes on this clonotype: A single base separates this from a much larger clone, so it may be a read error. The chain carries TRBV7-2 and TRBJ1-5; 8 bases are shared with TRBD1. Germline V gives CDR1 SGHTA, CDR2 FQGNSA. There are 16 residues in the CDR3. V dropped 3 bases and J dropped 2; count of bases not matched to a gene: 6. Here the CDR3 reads CASSFRQGCGNQPQHF. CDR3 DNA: TGTGCCAGCAGCTTCAGACAGGGGTGCGGCAATCAGCCCCAGCATTTT.

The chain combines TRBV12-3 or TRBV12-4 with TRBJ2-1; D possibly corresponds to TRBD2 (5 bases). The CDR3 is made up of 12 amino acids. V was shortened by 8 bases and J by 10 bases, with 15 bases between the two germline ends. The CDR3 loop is CASSRETLEQFF. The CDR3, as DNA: TGTGCCAGCTCACGGGAAACGCTGGAGCAGTTCTTC.

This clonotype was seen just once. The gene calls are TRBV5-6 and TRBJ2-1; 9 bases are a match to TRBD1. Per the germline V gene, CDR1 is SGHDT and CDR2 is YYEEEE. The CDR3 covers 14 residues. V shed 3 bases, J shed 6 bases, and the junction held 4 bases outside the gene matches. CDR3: CASSCGTGFNEQFF. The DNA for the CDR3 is TGTGCCAGCAGCTGCGGGACAGGGTTCAATGAGCAGTTCTTC.

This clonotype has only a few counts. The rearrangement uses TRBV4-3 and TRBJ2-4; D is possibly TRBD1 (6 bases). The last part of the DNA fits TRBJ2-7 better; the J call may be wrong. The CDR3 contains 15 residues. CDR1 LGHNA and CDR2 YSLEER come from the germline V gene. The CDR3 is CASSQSGTSSYEQYF. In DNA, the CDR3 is TGCGCCAGCAGCCAATCCGGGACATCTAGCTACGAGCAGTACTTC.

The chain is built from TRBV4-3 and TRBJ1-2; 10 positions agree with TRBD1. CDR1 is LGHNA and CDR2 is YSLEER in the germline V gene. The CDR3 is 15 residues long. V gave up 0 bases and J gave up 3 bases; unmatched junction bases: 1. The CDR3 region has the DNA TGCGCCAGCAGCCAAGAGGGACAGGGGTACTATGGCTACACCTTC. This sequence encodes CASSQEGQGYYGYTF.

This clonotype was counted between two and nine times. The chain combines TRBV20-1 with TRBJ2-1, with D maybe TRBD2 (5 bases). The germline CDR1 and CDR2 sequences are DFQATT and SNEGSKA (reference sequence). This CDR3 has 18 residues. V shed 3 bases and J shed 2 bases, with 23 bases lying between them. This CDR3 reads CSASPLASRVIPYNEQFF. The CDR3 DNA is TGCAGTGCTAGTCCGCTAGCTAGCCGTGTGATCCCCTACAATGAGCAGTTCTTC.

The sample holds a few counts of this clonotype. This chain's CDR3 is CASSPGTFTEAFF. The CDR3 DNA reads TGCGCCAGCAGCCCTGGGACCTTCACTGAAGCTTTCTTT. The chain has TRBV4-3 and TRBJ1-1; D might be TRBD1 (5 bases). Between the trimmed V and J ends, which lost 4 bases and 4 bases, there was a span of 10 bases. The CDR3 consists of 13 residues. Germline V gives CDR1 LGHNA, CDR2 YSLEER.

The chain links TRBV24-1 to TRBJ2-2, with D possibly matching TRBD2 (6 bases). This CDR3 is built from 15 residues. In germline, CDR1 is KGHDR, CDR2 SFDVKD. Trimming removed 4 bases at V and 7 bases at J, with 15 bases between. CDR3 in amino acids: CATSEGLAANGELFF. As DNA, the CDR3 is TGTGCCACCAGTGAAGGATTAGCGGCGAACGGGGAGCTGTTTTTT.

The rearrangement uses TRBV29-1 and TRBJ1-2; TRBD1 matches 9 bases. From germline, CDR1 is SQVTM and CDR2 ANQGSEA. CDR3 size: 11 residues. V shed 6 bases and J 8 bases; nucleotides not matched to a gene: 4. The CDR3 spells CSVLQGAGYTF. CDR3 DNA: TGCAGCGTGCTACAGGGGGCGGGCTACACCTTC.

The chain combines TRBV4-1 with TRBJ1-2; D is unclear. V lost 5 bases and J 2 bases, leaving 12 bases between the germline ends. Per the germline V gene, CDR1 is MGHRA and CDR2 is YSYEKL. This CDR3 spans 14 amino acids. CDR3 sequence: CASSKAAVNYGYTF. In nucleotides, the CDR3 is TGCGCCAGCAGCAAAGCGGCGGTGAACTATGGCTACACCTTC.

This CDR3 reads CSVVRQDRETQYF. CDR3 nucleotide sequence: TGCAGCGTTGTCCGGCAGGACAGAGAGACCCAGTACTTC. The V gene is TRBV29-1, the J gene TRBJ2-5; tentatively, D is TRBD1 (6 bases). The germline CDR1 and CDR2 sequences are SQVTM and ANQGSEA. V was clipped by 4 bases and J by 4 bases, with 13 bases between them. CDR3 length: 13 amino acids.